This TCR beta chain was identified in a study of blood T cell repertoires in COVID-19. The J segment lost 10 bases and the V segment lost 1 base, leaving 4 bases of the junction unmatched. The CDR3 runs to 12 residues. From germline, CDR1 is GTSNPN and CDR2 SVGIG (reference sequence). The repertoire was sequenced with immunoSEQ multiplex PCR; TCRdb's copy has only in-frame clones and lacks some. In the table there are 95,000 or so clones, roughly 90% of which are singletons. The sequenced sample consisted of peripheral blood. This sequence joins TRBV30 and TRBJ2-1; 7 nucleotides line up with TRBD1. The sequence was collected from an elderly man with active or convalescent COVID-19. Here the CDR3 reads CAWSGQGGEQFF. The CDR3 region has the DNA TGTGCCTGGAGTGGACAGGGCGGGGAGCAGTTCTTC.